Listed below are T cell receptor beta chains from one sample, sequenced in a study of blood T cell repertoires in COVID-19. Clones were read by immunoSEQ multiplex PCR, and TCRdb kept only the in-frame ones, dropping some. The sample lists some 320,000 clones, about 89% occurring once. The specimen sequenced was peripheral blood. These receptors originate from a woman aged 50 to 65 who had recovered from COVID-19. Both conserved end residues are part of each CDR3. The D gene is left open where the match is weak. The listing skips clone size in some rows; elsewhere it reads once, few, many or a size class.

CDR3nt	CDR3aa	d_gene	abundance	len	j_gene	v_gene
TGTGCCAGCAGACACCGGGCCGGGGTCTACGAGCAGTACTTC	CASRHRAGVYEQYF	NA	NA	14	TRBJ2-7	TRBV6-4
TGTGCCAGCAGCTTGGGCGGGGCTAGCGGGAGTGTCTATGAGCAGTTCTTC	CASSLGGASGSVYEQFF	TRBD2	NA	17	TRBJ2-1	TRBV5-5
TGTGCCAGCAGCTCCCCCCCGGGGGGCGGCACGTCTAATGAGCAGTTCTTC	CASSSPPGGGTSNEQFF	NA	NA	17	TRBJ2-1	TRBV7-9
TGTGCCAGCAGCTTTAAAGAGACCCAGTACTTC	CASSFKETQYF	NA	NA	11	TRBJ2-5	TRBV7-8
TGTGCCAGCAGACGCGGGGGGCCAGGCACTGAAGCTTTCTTT	CASRRGGPGTEAFF	NA	NA	14	TRBJ1-1	TRBV6-5
TGCGCCAGCAGCCAAGGGGGGGGAGGCGGGGAGCTGTTTTTT	CASSQGGGGGELFF	TRBD2	NA	14	TRBJ2-2	TRBV4-3
TGTGCCACCCGCACGGGATTTGGAAACACCATATATTTT	CATRTGFGNTIYF	NA	NA	13	TRBJ1-3	TRBV15
TGTGCCAGCAGTTCCACCAGGGGCCATTCACCCCTCCACTTT	CASSSTRGHSPLHF	NA	NA	14	TRBJ1-6	TRBV6-2/TRBV6-3
TGTGCCAGCAGCTTACGAGACTACGAGCAGTACTTC	CASSLRDYEQYF	NA	NA	12	TRBJ2-7	TRBV5-4
TGTGCCTGGAGTGTTCGGGGTGTTGGTACGCAGTATTTT	CAWSVRGVGTQYF	NA	NA	13	TRBJ2-3	TRBV30
TGCGCCAGCAGCTTGGTGGCGGCGGACTCCTACGAGCAGTACTTC	CASSLVAADSYEQYF	NA	NA	15	TRBJ2-7	TRBV5-1
TGTGCCAGCAGCCAAGGGAGAACCTACAATGAGCAGTTCTTC	CASSQGRTYNEQFF	NA	NA	14	TRBJ2-1	TRBV3-1/TRBV3-2
TGTGCCAGCAAACCATCTACGGTGAACACTGAAGCTTTCTTT	CASKPSTVNTEAFF	NA	few	14	TRBJ1-1	TRBV7-3
TGTGCCAGCAGTAGGACAGAGCTCTCCTACGAGCAGTACTTC	CASSRTELSYEQYF	NA	NA	14	TRBJ2-7	TRBV5-6
TGTGCCAGCAGTGTCGTCCGGGACTACAAATACAATGAGCAGTTCTTC	CASSVVRDYKYNEQFF	TRBD2	NA	16	TRBJ2-1	TRBV28
TGTGCCAGCAGCTTAACAGGGGGCCTCGGGAATGAGCAGTTCTTC	CASSLTGGLGNEQFF	TRBD1	NA	15	TRBJ2-1	TRBV7-9
TGTGCCAGCAGCCAACCCCTCCTTACAACTAATGAAAAACTGTTTTTT	CASSQPLLTTNEKLFF	NA	NA	16	TRBJ1-4	TRBV3-1/TRBV3-2
TGTGCCAGCAGCTCCGGCCCCGGGTATGGCTACACCTTC	CASSSGPGYGYTF	NA	NA	13	TRBJ1-2	TRBV5-6
TGTGCCAGCAGTCAGGGTCTTGGGGATACTGAAGCTTTCTTT	CASSQGLGDTEAFF	NA	once	14	TRBJ1-1	TRBV28
TGTGCCAGCCGGAAGACAGGTGCGACTGAAGCTTTCTTT	CASRKTGATEAFF	NA	NA	13	TRBJ1-1	TRBV25-1
TGTGCCAGCAGTGGTCGGAGGGAAGCTTTCTTT	CASSGRREAFF	NA	NA	11	TRBJ1-1	TRBV2
TGTGCCAGCAGTTTTTCCGAGGGCCCGACAGGGAAACCCACAGATACGCAGTATTTT	CASSFSEGPTGKPTDTQYF	TRBD1	NA	19	TRBJ2-3	TRBV27
TGTGCCAGCAGCTGGGACAGATCCACTGAAGCTTTCTTT	CASSWDRSTEAFF	TRBD1	NA	13	TRBJ1-1	TRBV5-4
TGTGCCACCCTCAGGAACACTGAAGCTTTCTTT	CATLRNTEAFF	NA	NA	11	TRBJ1-1	TRBV19
TGTGCCAGCAGCCATACGACAGGGGGAAATCAGCCCCAGCATTTT	CASSHTTGGNQPQHF	TRBD1	NA	15	TRBJ1-5	TRBV4-2
TGTGCCATCGGTCTAGCGGGGGGCAATGAGCAGTTCTTC	CAIGLAGGNEQFF	TRBD2	NA	13	TRBJ2-1	TRBV10-3
TGTGCCACCAGTGATTTCCCAGGAGCGGGAGACTACAATGAGCAGTTCTTC	CATSDFPGAGDYNEQFF	TRBD2	NA	17	TRBJ2-1	TRBV24-1
TGTGCCAGCAGCTTGGAATTGTTCGCGGGGGGCATTGAAGCTTTCTTT	CASSLELFAGGIEAFF	NA	NA	16	TRBJ1-1	TRBV5-6
TGTGCCAGCAGCCCGACAAGGAACACTGAAGCTTTCTTT	CASSPTRNTEAFF	NA	NA	13	TRBJ1-1	TRBV3-1/TRBV3-2
TGCAGCCAGGGGGGAGCCACTGAAGCTTTCTTT	CSQGGATEAFF	TRBD1	once	11	TRBJ1-1	TRBV20-1
TGTGCCAGCAGAGAAGGGGGCACAGGTTCCTACGAGCAGTACTTC	CASREGGTGSYEQYF	TRBD1	NA	15	TRBJ2-7	TRBV6-1
TGTGCCAGCAGTTTAGGCAGGGGGCTGGATGGCTACACCTTC	CASSLGRGLDGYTF	TRBD1	NA	14	TRBJ1-2	TRBV28
TGTGCCAGTAGTCCCCCTACTGAAAAACTGTTTTTT	CASSPPTEKLFF	NA	NA	12	TRBJ1-4	TRBV19
TGTGCCAGCAGTTTGTCAGGGGCCGGCTATGGCTACACCTTC	CASSLSGAGYGYTF	NA	NA	14	TRBJ1-2	TRBV27
TGTGCCAGCAGCTTAGGCGCGCGGGACAGGGCTTATAGCAATCAGCCCCAGCATTTT	CASSLGARDRAYSNQPQHF	TRBD1	NA	19	TRBJ1-5	TRBV13
TGTGCCAGCAGCCCACTGGGGGGAGTGAACACCGGGGAGCTGTTTTTT	CASSPLGGVNTGELFF	NA	NA	16	TRBJ2-2	TRBV7-2
TGTGCCAGTAGTACCACAAGGAACACTGAAGCTTTCTTT	CASSTTRNTEAFF	NA	NA	13	TRBJ1-1	TRBV19
TGTGCCAGCAGAAAGACCGCGACAGAGGGCTACACCTTC	CASRKTATEGYTF	NA	NA	13	TRBJ1-2	TRBV5-6
TGTGCCAGCAGCTTGGTACTAGCGGGTTTCACAGATACGCAGTATTTT	CASSLVLAGFTDTQYF	TRBD2	NA	16	TRBJ2-3	TRBV5-5
TGTGCCAGCAGTCTCGCTGCAGGGTCTCCCGGGGAGCTGTTTTTT	CASSLAAGSPGELFF	NA	NA	15	TRBJ2-2	TRBV28
TGTGCCAGCGCTAGCGGGGCCCCCTACGAGCAGTACTTC	CASASGAPYEQYF	TRBD2	once	13	TRBJ2-7	TRBV27
TGCAGCGTTGCAGGGACTAGCGGGAGGGGGAGCTACGAGCAGTACTTC	CSVAGTSGRGSYEQYF	TRBD2	NA	16	TRBJ2-7	TRBV29-1
TGTGCCAGCAGTTTTGGGCGGGGGGGCCAAGAGACCCAGTACTTC	CASSFGRGGQETQYF	TRBD2	NA	15	TRBJ2-5	TRBV28
TGTGCCACAGCCCGAACAGGGCTGAACACTGAAGCTTTCTTT	CATARTGLNTEAFF	NA	NA	14	TRBJ1-1	TRBV19
TGCGCCAGCAGTAATGACAGGGAGCGCCACAATGAGCAGTTCTTC	CASSNDRERHNEQFF	TRBD1	NA	15	TRBJ2-1	TRBV23-1
TGTGCCAGCAGTGCTTCTAGCGACGAGCAGTACTTC	CASSASSDEQYF	NA	NA	12	TRBJ2-7	TRBV2
TGTGCCAGCAGCCAAGATCGCTCGACGCAGGGCTCCGATGAGCAGTTCTTC	CASSQDRSTQGSDEQFF	NA	NA	17	TRBJ2-1	TRBV14
TGTGCCAGCAGCGTTAGAGGAGGTTCAGATACGCAGTATTTT	CASSVRGGSDTQYF	NA	NA	14	TRBJ2-3	TRBV3-1/TRBV3-2
TGTGCCAGCAGTTACTCCAGGGATGAAGAGACCCAGTACTTC	CASSYSRDEETQYF	NA	NA	14	TRBJ2-5	TRBV6-5
TGCAGCCTGCGGGGGGCACATACGCAGTATTTT	CSLRGAHTQYF	TRBD2	NA	11	TRBJ2-3	TRBV29-1
TGTGCCAGCAGTTTGAGTGGAGGGGCCTACGAGCAGTACTTC	CASSLSGGAYEQYF	NA	once	14	TRBJ2-7	TRBV6-5
TGTGCCAGCAGCTCCAGGCGGGAGAATGAGCAGTTCTTC	CASSSRRENEQFF	TRBD2	NA	13	TRBJ2-1	TRBV7-2
TGTGCCAGCAAACAGGAGTATCAGCCCCAGCATTTT	CASKQEYQPQHF	NA	few	12	TRBJ1-5	TRBV27